This is a list of T cell receptor beta chains from one sample in a study of CD8 T cells in ankylosing spondylitis. TCRdb ran MiXCR on the 5' RACE reads and lists one entry per CDR3 protein. Among around 250,000 distinct CDR3 sequences, 30% to 35% were seen once, and the ten largest hold roughly 4.2%. The specimen sequenced was blood, either unsorted or a sorted T cell fraction (not recorded which). The receptor set was obtained from a male donor with ankylosing spondylitis or in good health (not recorded which). Each CDR3 is given with its conserved first and last residue. A D gene is named only where the DNA matches it firmly. Size tells how often a clone was seen (once, few, many) or the class of an expanded clone, and some rows leave it out.

CDR3 DNA: TGTGCCACCAGCCCCTCTCTCGCGGCCCAAGAGACCCAGTACTTC
CDR3 protein: CATSPSLAAQETQYF
J gene: TRBJ2-5
V gene: TRBV15
D gene: .
clone size: .

CDR3 DNA: TGCAGTGCTAGAGATGCGGGGGCGATCCCTGAAGCTTTCTTT
CDR3 protein: CSARDAGAIPEAFF
J gene: TRBJ1-1
V gene: TRBV20-1
D gene: .
clone size: few

CDR3 DNA: TGTGCCAGTAAGGGGAAGGACCATCAGCCCCAGCATTTT
CDR3 protein: CASKGKDHQPQHF
J gene: TRBJ1-5
V gene: TRBV19
D gene: .
clone size: .

CDR3 DNA: TGTGCCAGCACCCAGGGGGGGGGGCCAGATACGCAGTATTTT
CDR3 protein: CASTQGGGPDTQYF
J gene: TRBJ2-3
V gene: TRBV6-1
D gene: .
clone size: .

CDR3 DNA: TGCGCCAGCAGACCAGGTCACAGGGATTCACCCCTCCACTTT
CDR3 protein: CASRPGHRDSPLHF
J gene: TRBJ1-6
V gene: TRBV5-1
D gene: .
clone size: .

CDR3 DNA: TGTGCCAGCAGCTTAGCTAAATGGGGAGGGTCCTACGAGCAGTACTTC
CDR3 protein: CASSLAKWGGSYEQYF
J gene: TRBJ2-7
V gene: TRBV7-8
D gene: TRBD2
clone size: .

CDR3 DNA: TGCAGCGTTGCTACTGGGATCACAGATACGCAGTATTTT
CDR3 protein: CSVATGITDTQYF
J gene: TRBJ2-3
V gene: TRBV29-1
D gene: .
clone size: few

CDR3 DNA: TGTGCCAGCACTCTAGCGGGGGGGTTCAATGAGCAGTTCTTC
CDR3 protein: CASTLAGGFNEQFF
J gene: TRBJ2-1
V gene: TRBV25-1
D gene: TRBD2
clone size: once

CDR3 DNA: TGTGCCAGCAGCTTAGGGACATCCCCATCCAGGGAGACCCAGTACTTC
CDR3 protein: CASSLGTSPSRETQYF
J gene: TRBJ2-5
V gene: TRBV7-9
D gene: .
clone size: .

CDR3 DNA: TGTGCCAGCACCTTAGCCGGGACATCTAACAATGAGCAGTTCTTC
CDR3 protein: CASTLAGTSNNEQFF
J gene: TRBJ2-1
V gene: TRBV12-3/TRBV12-4
D gene: .
clone size: .

CDR3 DNA: TGCAGTGCTAGACGACAGGGGGGTGAAGCTTTCTTT
CDR3 protein: CSARRQGGEAFF
J gene: TRBJ1-1
V gene: TRBV20-1
D gene: TRBD1
clone size: .

CDR3 DNA: TGCAGCGTTGGTGGGTTCACAGATACGCAGTATTTT
CDR3 protein: CSVGGFTDTQYF
J gene: TRBJ2-3
V gene: TRBV29-1
D gene: .
clone size: .

CDR3 DNA: TGTGCCAGCAGGGAGCTCCTATATAATTCACCCCTCCACTTT
CDR3 protein: CASRELLYNSPLHF
J gene: TRBJ1-6
V gene: TRBV12-3/TRBV12-4
D gene: .
clone size: few

CDR3 DNA: TGCAGCGCCGCCGACAATGAAAAACTGTTTTTT
CDR3 protein: CSAADNEKLFF
J gene: TRBJ1-4
V gene: TRBV29-1
D gene: .
clone size: few

CDR3 DNA: TGTGCCAGCTATACAAGGAGCACTGAAGCTTTCTTT
CDR3 protein: CASYTRSTEAFF
J gene: TRBJ1-1
V gene: TRBV7-9
D gene: .
clone size: .

CDR3 DNA: TGTGCCAGCGGGCCGGCAGGGGGGCATCACAATGAGCAGTTCTTC
CDR3 protein: CASGPAGGHHNEQFF
J gene: TRBJ2-1
V gene: TRBV12-3/TRBV12-4
D gene: .
clone size: .

CDR3 DNA: TGCGCCAGCAGCCAAGAAGGTACCGGGGGGTACGAGCAGTACTTC
CDR3 protein: CASSQEGTGGYEQYF
J gene: TRBJ2-7
V gene: TRBV4-1
D gene: TRBD2
clone size: few

CDR3 DNA: TGCAGTGCGACCGACGGGGGCTATGGCTACACCTTC
CDR3 protein: CSATDGGYGYTF
J gene: TRBJ1-2
V gene: TRBV20-1
D gene: .
clone size: many